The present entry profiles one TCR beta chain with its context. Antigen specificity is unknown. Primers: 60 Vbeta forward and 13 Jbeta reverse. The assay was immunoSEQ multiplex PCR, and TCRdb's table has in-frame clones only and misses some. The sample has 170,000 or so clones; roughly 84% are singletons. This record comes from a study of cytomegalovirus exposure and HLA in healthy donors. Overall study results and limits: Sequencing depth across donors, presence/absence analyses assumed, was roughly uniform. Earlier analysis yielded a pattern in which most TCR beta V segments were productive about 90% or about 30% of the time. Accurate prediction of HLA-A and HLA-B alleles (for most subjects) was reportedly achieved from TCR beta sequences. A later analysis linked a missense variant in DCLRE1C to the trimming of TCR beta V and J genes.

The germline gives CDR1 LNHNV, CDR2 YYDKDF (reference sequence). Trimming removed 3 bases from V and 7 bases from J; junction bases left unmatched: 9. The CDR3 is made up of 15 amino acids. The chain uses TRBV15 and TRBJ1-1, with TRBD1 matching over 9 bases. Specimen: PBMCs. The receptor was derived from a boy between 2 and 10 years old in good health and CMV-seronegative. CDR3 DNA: TGTGCCACCAGCAGCTACGGACAGGGGCGGATTGAAGCTTTCTTT. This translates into CATSSYGQGRIEAFF. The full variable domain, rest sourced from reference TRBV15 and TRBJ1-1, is DAMVIQNPRYQVTQFGKPVTLSCSQTLNHNVMYWYQQKSSQAPKLLFHYYDKDFNNEADTPDNFQSRRPNTSFCFLDIRSPGLGDTAMYLCATSSYGQGRIEAFFGQGTRLTVV.